This is a list of T cell receptor beta chains from one sample in a study of blood T cell repertoires in COVID-19. Libraries were prepared by immunoSEQ multiplex PCR; TCRdb keeps only in-frame clonotypes and omits some of them. The data contain 150,000 or so clones, about 88% of them seen just once; the ten biggest clones take up 2.3%. Sequencing was carried out using peripheral blood. These receptors all come from a human donor in a cohort sampled during active COVID-19. Each CDR3 is given with its conserved first and last residue. The order of the fields is clone size, D gene, V gene, J gene, CDR3 DNA, CDR3 protein. D genes are given only for firm matches. Not every row has a clone size; where given, it reads once, few, many or a size class.

size: -
D: -
V: TRBV6-5
J: TRBJ2-1
DNA: TGTGCCAGCAGTTACTCGGGGGCGCGGAACAATGAGCAGTTCTTC
CDR3: CASSYSGARNNEQFF

size: -
D: -
V: TRBV15
J: TRBJ2-5
DNA: TGTGCCACCAGCAGAGATGGGAGTCAGACCCAGTACTTC
CDR3: CATSRDGSQTQYF

size: -
D: TRBD2
V: TRBV7-2
J: TRBJ2-1
DNA: TGTGCCAGCAGCCTCGTGCTCGTAGCGGGACGGAAGTACTACAATGAGCAGTTCTTC
CDR3: CASSLVLVAGRKYYNEQFF

size: -
D: -
V: TRBV4-3
J: TRBJ1-1
DNA: TGCGCCAGCAGCCAAGATTTCAGGGGGAACACTGAAGCTTTCTTT
CDR3: CASSQDFRGNTEAFF

size: -
D: -
V: TRBV30
J: TRBJ2-7
DNA: TGTGCCTGGAGTGTAGTATGGAGGGCCTACGAGCAGTACTTC
CDR3: CAWSVVWRAYEQYF

size: many
D: -
V: TRBV7-2
J: TRBJ1-2
DNA: TGTGCCAGCAGTTTTAGAGCGTCCCGAGAGGAGGGAGGGACCTTC
CDR3: CASSFRASREEGGTF

size: -
D: TRBD1
V: TRBV6-1
J: TRBJ2-6
DNA: TGTGCCAGCAGTGTGGGACAGGAACGAATGTTGCGACCTGGGGCCAACGTCCTGACTTTC
CDR3: CASSVGQERMLRPGANVLTF

size: -
D: -
V: TRBV29-1
J: TRBJ1-3
DNA: TGCAGCGGTGCAGGGAACTCTGGAAACACCATATATTTT
CDR3: CSGAGNSGNTIYF

size: -
D: -
V: TRBV6-1
J: TRBJ2-2
DNA: TGTGCCAGCAGTGAATTGGGAGTTACGGTGCAAGACACCGGGGAGCTGTTTTTT
CDR3: CASSELGVTVQDTGELFF

size: once
D: -
V: TRBV3-1/TRBV3-2
J: TRBJ1-6
DNA: TGTGCCAGCAGCCAGGTATGGCAGGGGAATTCACCCCTCCACTTT
CDR3: CASSQVWQGNSPLHF

size: -
D: -
V: TRBV9
J: TRBJ1-2
DNA: TGTGCCAGCAGCGTGGACAATTCCTATGGCTACACCTTC
CDR3: CASSVDNSYGYTF

size: -
D: -
V: TRBV5-1
J: TRBJ2-7
DNA: TGCGCCAGCAGCTTGGCGTTTAGGGGGAGGGACTCGTACGAGCAGTACTTC
CDR3: CASSLAFRGRDSYEQYF

size: -
D: TRBD1
V: TRBV6-6
J: TRBJ1-1
DNA: TGTGCCAGCAGCCGAAACCACCCGACAGGGAGTCTGAGGAACACTGAAGCTTTCTTT
CDR3: CASSRNHPTGSLRNTEAFF

size: once
D: TRBD2
V: TRBV15
J: TRBJ2-7
DNA: TGTGCCACCAGCAGAGGAAGGGCTAGCGGGAGCTACGAGCAGTACTTC
CDR3: CATSRGRASGSYEQYF

size: -
D: -
V: TRBV6-5
J: TRBJ1-1
DNA: TGTGCCAGCAGGGAGTACCGGGACACTGAAGCTTTCTTT
CDR3: CASREYRDTEAFF

size: -
D: TRBD2
V: TRBV3-1/TRBV3-2
J: TRBJ2-2
DNA: TGTGCCAGCAGCCGGAGGCCTAGCGGGCGGGGCACCGGGGAGCTGTTTTTT
CDR3: CASSRRPSGRGTGELFF

size: -
D: TRBD1
V: TRBV5-1
J: TRBJ1-2
DNA: TGCGCCAGCAGCTTAGGGACAGGGGGAAGTTATGGCTACACCTTC
CDR3: CASSLGTGGSYGYTF

size: -
D: -
V: TRBV11-2
J: TRBJ2-2
DNA: TGTGCCAGCAGCTACCAGGGGTCTGGGACCGGGGAGCTGTTTTTT
CDR3: CASSYQGSGTGELFF

size: -
D: -
V: TRBV23-1
J: TRBJ1-5
DNA: TGCGCCACCCCGGGGGCGGGGGCCCTCTGGGAAAAATATTACAATCAGCCCCAGCATTTT
CDR3: CATPGAGALWEKYYNQPQHF

size: -
D: -
V: TRBV28
J: TRBJ2-7
DNA: TGTGCCAGCAGTAACACAGGGTGGGGGAACTCCTACGAGCAGTACTTC
CDR3: CASSNTGWGNSYEQYF

size: -
D: TRBD2
V: TRBV25-1
J: TRBJ2-7
DNA: TGTGCCAGCAGTGAATATGAGGGAGGGTCCTACGAGCAGTACTTC
CDR3: CASSEYEGGSYEQYF

size: -
D: -
V: TRBV5-8
J: TRBJ2-3
DNA: TGTGCCAGCAGCTTGTCGGGAGCATCGGATACGCAGTATTTT
CDR3: CASSLSGASDTQYF

size: -
D: -
V: TRBV10-3
J: TRBJ2-2
DNA: TGTGCCATCACCGGGACTGAGAACACCGGGGAGCTGTTTTTT
CDR3: CAITGTENTGELFF

size: -
D: -
V: TRBV7-9
J: TRBJ1-3
DNA: TGTGCCAGCAGCTTTGACCCCAGGGCTGGAAACACCATATATTTT
CDR3: CASSFDPRAGNTIYF

size: -
D: TRBD1
V: TRBV18
J: TRBJ1-3
DNA: TGTGCCAGCTCACCAAAAACAGGGGTCGGAAACACCATATATTTT
CDR3: CASSPKTGVGNTIYF

size: -
D: -
V: TRBV28
J: TRBJ2-5
DNA: TGTGCCAGCAGTTTGTCCGGGTTTGGAGAGACCCAGTACTTC
CDR3: CASSLSGFGETQYF

size: -
D: -
V: TRBV2
J: TRBJ2-5
DNA: TGTGCCAGCAGAGGTACCAGGTGGGAGACCCAGTACTTC
CDR3: CASRGTRWETQYF

size: -
D: TRBD1
V: TRBV5-3
J: TRBJ1-1
DNA: TGTGCCAGAAGCTTCCACAGGGGGCGATGCACTGAAGCTTTCTTT
CDR3: CARSFHRGRCTEAFF

size: -
D: -
V: TRBV5-1
J: TRBJ2-2
DNA: TGCGCCAGCAGCTTCGGAGCTGTGATGAACACCGGGGAGCTGTTTTTT
CDR3: CASSFGAVMNTGELFF

size: -
D: TRBD2
V: TRBV19
J: TRBJ2-3
DNA: TGTGCCAGTAGTCAGACTAGCGACACAGATACGCAGTATTTT
CDR3: CASSQTSDTDTQYF

size: -
D: TRBD1
V: TRBV6-2/TRBV6-3
J: TRBJ2-5
DNA: TGTGCCAGCAGTTGGGGGACAGGTAGTTCGACCCAGTACTTC
CDR3: CASSWGTGSSTQYF

size: -
D: -
V: TRBV19
J: TRBJ2-7
DNA: TGTGCCAGTAGTATGGGAGCGACACCCTACGAGCAGTACTTC
CDR3: CASSMGATPYEQYF

size: -
D: -
V: TRBV7-2
J: TRBJ1-2
DNA: TGTGCCAGCAGCTTAGCGTCCAGTATAAGATATGGCTACACCTTC
CDR3: CASSLASSIRYGYTF

size: -
D: -
V: TRBV11-2
J: TRBJ2-5
DNA: TGTGCCAGCAGTCCTACCAGGCAGGGAAGGCAAGAGACCCAGTACTTC
CDR3: CASSPTRQGRQETQYF

size: -
D: -
V: TRBV5-1
J: TRBJ2-1
DNA: TGCGCCAGCAGCTTACTAGCCAATGAGCAGTTCTTC
CDR3: CASSLLANEQFF

size: -
D: -
V: TRBV7-8
J: TRBJ2-1
DNA: TGTGCCAGCAGCCGGAGTTACGGGAGTGGCAATGAGCAGTTCTTC
CDR3: CASSRSYGSGNEQFF

size: -
D: TRBD1
V: TRBV2
J: TRBJ1-5
DNA: TGTGCCAGCACAAACACAGGGGGTTATCAGCCCCAGCATTTT
CDR3: CASTNTGGYQPQHF

size: -
D: TRBD2
V: TRBV7-3
J: TRBJ2-3
DNA: TGTGCCAGCAGCCTCGGGGGGGCGGCAGATACGCAGTATTTT
CDR3: CASSLGGAADTQYF

size: -
D: TRBD1
V: TRBV6-2/TRBV6-3
J: TRBJ2-1
DNA: TGTGCCAGCAGTTACTCGGGGACAGGGGTCAATGAGCAGTTCTTC
CDR3: CASSYSGTGVNEQFF

size: -
D: TRBD1
V: TRBV5-1
J: TRBJ2-3
DNA: TGCGCCAGCAGCTACGCCGGGACAGGGTATGAGGGAGATACGCAGTATTTT
CDR3: CASSYAGTGYEGDTQYF

size: -
D: -
V: TRBV14
J: TRBJ2-4
DNA: TGTGCCAGCAGCCCTTACAGGGCTGGGTTAGCCAAAAACATTCAGTACTTC
CDR3: CASSPYRAGLAKNIQYF

size: -
D: -
V: TRBV7-8
J: TRBJ2-1
DNA: TGTGCCAGCAGCTTAGATGGAGGGTATGAGGAGCAGTTCTTC
CDR3: CASSLDGGYEEQFF

size: -
D: TRBD2
V: TRBV30
J: TRBJ2-3
DNA: TGTGCCTGGAGTGTATTTATCGGGACTAGATCCACAAACACAGATACGCAGTATTTT
CDR3: CAWSVFIGTRSTNTDTQYF

size: -
D: TRBD1
V: TRBV7-9
J: TRBJ1-1
DNA: TGTGCCAGCAGCTCCGAAAGGGGGCTAGCTTTCTTT
CDR3: CASSSERGLAFF

size: -
D: -
V: TRBV5-1
J: TRBJ1-5
DNA: TGCGCCAGCAGCTTCGTAGGCAATCAGCCCCAGCATTTT
CDR3: CASSFVGNQPQHF

size: -
D: -
V: TRBV5-6
J: TRBJ2-3
DNA: TGTGCCAGCAGCTTGGGAGGGCGGGAAGATACGCAGTATTTT
CDR3: CASSLGGREDTQYF

size: -
D: -
V: TRBV28
J: TRBJ1-4
DNA: TGTGCCAGCAGTTTATGGAGTGGAGCAGGGGCTGAAAAACTGTTTTTT
CDR3: CASSLWSGAGAEKLFF

size: few
D: -
V: TRBV6-5
J: TRBJ2-5
DNA: TGTGCCAGCAGCCAGCTAGGTGTGGGGACCCAGTACTTC
CDR3: CASSQLGVGTQYF

size: -
D: -
V: TRBV10-1
J: TRBJ1-5
DNA: TGCGCCAGCAGTGACGGCAGCGATCAGCCCCAGCATTTT
CDR3: CASSDGSDQPQHF

size: -
D: -
V: TRBV7-9
J: TRBJ2-7
DNA: TGTGCCAGCAGCTCCCCGGGCGGGTTCTACGAGCAGTACTTC
CDR3: CASSSPGGFYEQYF

size: -
D: -
V: TRBV3-1/TRBV3-2
J: TRBJ2-7
DNA: TGTGCCAGCAGCCAAGTGATCGGGACTGGCAATTACGAGCAGTACTTC
CDR3: CASSQVIGTGNYEQYF

size: -
D: -
V: TRBV7-6
J: TRBJ1-2
DNA: TGTGCCAGCAGCTTAACCCTGGTTGGGCTTAACTATGGCTACACCTTC
CDR3: CASSLTLVGLNYGYTF

size: -
D: -
V: TRBV5-8
J: TRBJ2-1
DNA: TGTGCCAGCAGCTCCCGGACACCCGAGCAGTTCTTC
CDR3: CASSSRTPEQFF